This passage covers 30 T cell receptor beta chains from one sample sequenced in a study of T cells in tuberculosis. Sorting used thawed, overnight-rested PBMC stained with anti-CD3, a viability dye and GMM-loaded CD1B tetramer. The CD1B tetramers carried C32 glucose monomycolate purified from Rhodococcus equi. Assay: immunoSEQ multiplex PCR; the TCRdb copy retains only in-frame clones and omits some. The sample lists approximately 58,000 clones; roughly 90% were seen once. Sequencing input: CD1b-GMM tetramer-negative cells sorted from PBMCs. These TCRs come from an adult woman with latent tuberculosis.

This chain connects TRBV9 to TRBJ2-2; 13 bases are a match to TRBD2. V lost 3 bases and J lost 6; bases outside the gene matches: 8. The germline gives CDR1 SGDLS, CDR2 YYNGEE. The CDR3 totals 17 residues. The chain's CDR3 is CASSATGLAGVSGELFF. The DNA for the CDR3 is TGTGCCAGCAGCGCTACCGGACTAGCGGGAGTATCCGGGGAGCTGTTTTTT.

This rearrangement joins TRBV28 to TRBJ1-1, with 7 bases fitting TRBD1. The CDR3 has 14 amino acids. Trimming cost V 6 bases and J 2 bases; bases outside gene matches: 6. Looked up from germline, CDR1 is MDHEN and CDR2 is SYDVKM. DNA for the CDR3: TGTGCCAGCAGGGAAAACAGGGGAAACACTGAAGCTTTCTTT. This encodes CASRENRGNTEAFF.

The rearrangement links TRBV19 to TRBJ2-2; 9 nucleotides line up with TRBD2. Germline CDR1 and CDR2: LNHDA and SQIVND (reference sequence). The CDR3 has 15 residues. The V segment lost 4 bases and the J segment 7 bases; nucleotides outside the gene matches: 7. The CDR3 DNA reads as TGTGCCAGTAGTAAGGTAGCGGGGGTGAACGGGGAGCTGTTTTTT. Protein product: CASSKVAGVNGELFF.

This chain links TRBV11-2 with TRBJ2-7; TRBD2 matches at 7 bases. This CDR3 is 17 amino acids long. The germline gives CDR1 SGHAT, CDR2 FQNNGV. The junction had 18 bases not matched to a gene; V was cut back by 4 bases and J by 6 bases. The DNA of the CDR3 is TGTGCCAGCAGCTCCCCCCAGACAGATCCGACGGGGGGCGAGCAGTACTTC. Translating it yields CASSSPQTDPTGGEQYF.

The chain combines TRBV30 with TRBJ1-6, with a tentative D call TRBD1 (5 bases). This CDR3 spans 14 amino acids. The germline V and J ends were trimmed by 1 base and 7 bases, with 11 bases remaining between them. Per the germline V gene, CDR1 is GTSNPN and CDR2 is SVGIG (reference sequence). Here the CDR3 DNA reads TGTGCCTGGAGTGATACAGGTTTCAATTCACCCCTCCACTTT. Its protein is CAWSDTGFNSPLHF.

The rearrangement joins TRBV5-1 to TRBJ2-3, with TRBD1 matching over 7 bases. Germline V CDR1 and CDR2: SGHRS, YFSETQ. The ends lost 0 bases at V and 2 bases at J; junction bases unmatched: 0. The CDR3 runs to 14 residues. CDR3: CASSLEGATDTQYF. The CDR3 DNA is TGCGCCAGCAGCTTGGAGGGGGCCACAGATACGCAGTATTTT.

This clone appeared once. The rearrangement uses TRBV7-2 and TRBJ1-1; TRBD1 aligns across 8 bases. In germline, CDR1 is SGHTA, CDR2 FQGNSA. The CDR3 covers 13 residues. The V gene end was trimmed by 3 bases and the J gene end by 10 bases; junction bases not matched to a gene: 7. The CDR3 DNA follows: TGTGCCAGCAGCTTCCAGGGGGCCGGAATAGCTTTCTTT. Protein sequence: CASSFQGAGIAFF. The full variable domain, its missing parts supplied by reference TRBV7-2 and TRBJ1-1, is GAGVSQSPSNKVTEKGKDVELRCDPISGHTALYWYRQSLGQGLEFLIYFQGNSAPDKSGLPSDRFSAERTGGSVSTLTIQRTQQEDSAVYLCASSFQGAGIAFFGQGTRLTVV.

The chain has TRBV19 and TRBJ1-2, with 7 bases that match TRBD1. The J segment lost 5 bases and the V segment lost 3 bases, leaving 15 bases of the junction unmatched. The germline CDR1 and CDR2 sequences are LNHDA and SQIVND (reference sequence). CDR3 size: 17 residues. This CDR3 is CASSIGQALLTTYGYTF. For the CDR3, the DNA is TGTGCCAGTAGTATTGGACAGGCCCTTCTAACGACTTATGGCTACACCTTC.

CDR3 loop: CASSSGTDTQYF. The CDR3 nucleotides read TGTGCCAGCAGCTCCGGCACAGATACGCAGTATTTT. This chain joins TRBV5-4 and TRBJ2-3; no reliable D call. This CDR3 is built from 12 residues. Germline V gene lookup returns CDR1 SGHNT and CDR2 YYREEE (reference sequence). The germline V and J ends were trimmed by 3 bases and 1 base, with 3 bases remaining between them.

The chain is built from TRBV7-9 and TRBJ1-2; TRBD1 might be the D (6 bases). Germline V gives CDR1 SEHNR, CDR2 FQNEAQ (reference sequence). The CDR3 sequence is 12 residues long. The V and J ends lost 5 bases and 8 bases respectively, with 12 bases between them. In nucleotides, the CDR3 is TGTGCCAGCAGCCCGACAGGAGGAGGCTACACCTTC. Translating it yields CASSPTGGGYTF. Using reference TRBV7-9 and TRBJ1-2 for the parts outside the CDR3, the full variable domain is DTGVSQNPRHKITKRGQNVTFRCDPISEHNRLYWYRQTLGQGPEFLTYFQNEAQLEKSRLLSDRFSAERPKGSFSTLEIQRTEQGDSAMYLCASSPTGGGYTFGSGTRLTVV.

The CDR3 DNA reads as TGCGCCAGCAGTGAGTCCAACTCCTACAGGGGGACTGCTAACTATGGCTACACCTTC. It codes for CASSESNSYRGTANYGYTF. The rearrangement links TRBV10-2 to TRBJ1-2; 8 nucleotides match TRBD1. The ends lost 0 bases at V and 0 bases at J; junction bases unmatched: 12. Germline CDR1 reads WSHSY; CDR2 reads SAAADI. The CDR3 is 19 amino acids.

The chain couples TRBV27 to TRBJ1-4; 7 bases agree with TRBD1. Germline values: CDR1 MNHEY, CDR2 SMNVEV (reference sequence). CDR3 length: 12 amino acids. J gave up 10 bases and V 6 bases, and 5 bases lay outside the gene matches. The CDR3: CASRHPGGKLFF. DNA of the CDR3: TGTGCCAGCAGACATCCAGGGGGAAAACTGTTTTTT.

The rearrangement joins TRBV6-6 to TRBJ1-5, with D maybe TRBD1 (5 bases). The germline V and J ends were trimmed by 6 bases and 1 base, with 13 bases remaining between them. Germline assignment: CDR1 MNHNY and CDR2 SVGAGI (reference sequence). The CDR3 contains 15 residues. CDR3 DNA sequence: TGTGCCAGCAGACCTGGCGGGGGGAGCAATCAGCCCCAGCATTTT. This codes for CASRPGGGSNQPQHF.

The chain links TRBV7-2 to TRBJ1-2; perhaps TRBD1 as D (6 bases). This CDR3 is built from 15 residues. Trimming took 1 base from V and 8 from J, leaving 17 bases between them. Germline V gives CDR1 SGHTA, CDR2 FQGNSA. CDR3 protein: CASSLGLGARVGYTF. The CDR3 coding sequence is TGTGCCAGCAGCTTAGGGTTGGGGGCGCGGGTCGGCTACACCTTC.

The gene calls are TRBV19 and TRBJ1-2; 8 nucleotides agree with TRBD1. The CDR3 sequence is 14 residues long. The V and J ends lost 7 bases and 3 bases, in that order; junction bases with no gene match: 7. Per the germline V gene, CDR1 is LNHDA and CDR2 is SQIVND (reference sequence). The CDR3 coding sequence is TGTGCCAGTACCCTGGACAGGGCAGACTATGGCTACACCTTC. Translating it yields CASTLDRADYGYTF.

This chain joins TRBV29-1 and TRBJ1-2; 8 bases are a match to TRBD1. The length of the CDR3 is 12 residues. V shed 6 bases, J shed 4 bases, and the junction held 4 bases outside the gene matches. The germline gives CDR1 SQVTM, CDR2 ANQGSEA. The CDR3 coding sequence is TGCAGCGTCGGACAGGGCGTCTATGGCTACACCTTC. It specifies CSVGQGVYGYTF.

Only one count was recorded for this clone. The chain joins TRBV5-1 to TRBJ2-1, with D perhaps matching TRBD2 (6 bases). The ends were cut back, 1 base at V and 1 base at J, with 9 bases in the middle. The germline gives CDR1 SGHRS, CDR2 YFSETQ. The CDR3 totals 15 residues. CDR3 sequence: CASSLIRESYNEQFF. As DNA, the CDR3 is TGCGCCAGCAGCTTGATTCGGGAGTCCTACAATGAGCAGTTCTTC.

This rearrangement joins TRBV19 to TRBJ1-5; D uncertain. The CDR3 length is 14 residues. V dropped 6 bases and J dropped 1 base, with 10 bases sitting between them. Germline values: CDR1 LNHDA, CDR2 SQIVND (reference sequence). CDR3 loop: CASSTLSSNQPQHF. CDR3 bases: TGTGCCAGTAGCACTCTGAGCAGCAATCAGCCCCAGCATTTT.

The genes are TRBV6-4 and TRBJ1-5; no firm D call. This CDR3 is built from 13 residues. The germline V gene encodes CDR1 MRHNA and CDR2 SNTAGT. Trimming removed 3 bases from V and 1 base from J, with 4 bases in between. DNA for the CDR3: TGTGCCAGCAGTGAGGGCAGCAATCAGCCCCAGCATTTT. Protein: CASSEGSNQPQHF.

The V and J genes are TRBV19 and TRBJ1-5; D not certain. Trimming took 6 bases from V and 0 from J, leaving 9 bases between them. Germline V gene sequence: CDR1 LNHDA, CDR2 SQIVND (reference sequence). CDR3 length: 14 amino acids. The CDR3 region is CASSRRDSNQPQHF. DNA for the CDR3: TGTGCCAGTAGCCGACGGGATAGCAATCAGCCCCAGCATTTT. The variable domain in full, completed from reference TRBV19 and TRBJ1-5, reads DGGITQSPKYLFRKEGQNVTLSCEQNLNHDAMYWYRQDPGQGLRLIYYSQIVNDFQKGDIAEGYSVSREKKESFPLTVTSAQKNPTAFYLCASSRRDSNQPQHFGDGTRLSIL.

V and J are TRBV7-2 and TRBJ2-3; 7 bases are shared with TRBD2. Trimming cost V 5 bases and J 0 bases; bases outside gene matches: 5. CDR1 and CDR2 from the germline V gene are SGHTA and FQGNSA. This CDR3 has 15 amino acids. The CDR3 coding sequence is TGTGCCAGCAGCCGGGGGGTAACTAGCACAGATACGCAGTATTTT. This codes for CASSRGVTSTDTQYF.

The gene calls are TRBV28 and TRBJ2-2; D gene uncertain. V was shortened by 7 bases and J by 4 bases, with 25 bases between the two germline ends. The CDR3 extends over 18 amino acids. Germline V gene data show CDR1 as MDHEN and CDR2 as SYDVKM. CDR3 amino acids: CASMPFNGIVAGTGELFF. DNA for the CDR3: TGTGCCAGCATGCCCTTTAACGGTATAGTAGCCGGCACCGGGGAGCTGTTTTTT. The variable domain in full, with the rest retrieved from reference TRBV28 and TRBJ2-2, is DVKVTQSSRYLVKRTGEKVFLECVQDMDHENMFWYRQDPGLGLRLIYFSYDVKMKEKGDIPEGYSVSREKKERFSLILESASTNQTSMYLCASMPFNGIVAGTGELFFGEGSRLTVL.

In its sample, this clone was seen once. The chain is built from TRBV29-1 and TRBJ2-2; D unresolved. The CDR3 totals 14 residues. The V gene lost 1 base and the J gene lost 0 bases, with 6 bases spanning the gap. Germline V lookup: CDR1 SQVTM, CDR2 ANQGSEA. The CDR3 nucleotides read TGCAGCGTTGAAGGCGCCTCGAACACCGGGGAGCTGTTTTTT. It codes for CSVEGASNTGELFF.

V and J are TRBV11-2 and TRBJ1-1, with no clear D. The germline V gene encodes CDR1 SGHAT and CDR2 FQNNGV. The CDR3 covers 12 residues. Trimming cost V 1 base and J 3 bases, with 3 bases left between them. The CDR3: CASSLVYTEAFF. CDR3 DNA sequence: TGTGCCAGCAGCTTAGTCTACACTGAAGCTTTCTTT.

The chain has TRBV19 and TRBJ2-1; 10 bases match TRBD1. Germline assignment: CDR1 LNHDA and CDR2 SQIVND (reference sequence). The CDR3 runs 15 residues. Unmatched junction bases numbered 5, after V lost 5 bases and J lost 4 bases. The CDR3, as DNA: TGTGCCAGTAGTCCCGGGACAGGGGTATACAATGAGCAGTTCTTC. This sequence encodes CASSPGTGVYNEQFF.

The chain joins TRBV23-1 to TRBJ2-3; 9 positions agree with TRBD1. TRBV23-1 is flagged as an ORF with uncertain function. The CDR3 runs to 16 residues. V lost 0 bases to trimming and J lost 3 bases; unmatched junction nucleotides: 4. In DNA, the CDR3 is TGCGCCAGCAGTCAATCCCGGGGACAGGGAACAGATACGCAGTATTTT. Amino acids: CASSQSRGQGTDTQYF.

This clone is a singleton in its sample. This rearrangement joins TRBV7-9 to TRBJ2-7; 10 bases match TRBD2. This CDR3 spans 16 amino acids. The trim removed 1 base at V and 2 bases at J, leaving 5 bases unmatched. Germline V gene lookup returns CDR1 SEHNR and CDR2 FQNEAQ (reference sequence). For the CDR3, the DNA is TGTGCCAGCAGCTTAGGAGGGCTAGCGGGAGCCTACGAGCAGTACTTC. Its translation: CASSLGGLAGAYEQYF.

The chain recombines TRBV30 with TRBJ2-1, with 8 bases that match TRBD1. The germline CDR1 and CDR2 sequences are GTSNPN and SVGIG (reference sequence). Trimming cost V 4 bases and J 10 bases; bases outside gene matches: 12. This CDR3 is built from 14 residues. The CDR3 spells CAWTPGTGANEQFF. For the CDR3, the DNA is TGTGCCTGGACCCCCGGGACAGGTGCGAACGAGCAGTTCTTC.

The chain couples TRBV30 to TRBJ2-1; 9 nucleotides line up with TRBD1. This CDR3 is built from 16 residues. J lost 3 bases, V lost 1 base, and 7 bases had no gene match. CDR1 and CDR2 from the germline V gene are GTSNPN and SVGIG (reference sequence). The CDR3, as DNA: TGTGCCTGGAGTGCTCTGGGACAGGGTCTCTACAATGAGCAGTTCTTC. Translating gives CAWSALGQGLYNEQFF.

The chain is built from TRBV7-3 and TRBJ2-3; D gene uncertain. The CDR3 runs 14 residues. CDR1 and CDR2 from the germline V gene are SGHTA and FQGTGA. Between the trimmed V and J ends, which lost 5 bases and 1 base, there was a span of 10 bases. CDR3 coding DNA: TGTGCCAGCAGCCTCAGCGCGGGCACAGATACGCAGTATTTT. Its translation is CASSLSAGTDTQYF.